The T cell receptor beta chain described here comes from a study of regulatory T cells in long-lasting Graves disease. Combining iRepertoire HTBI primers with Arm-PCR of CDR3 regions, the authors built TCR beta libraries. TCRdb re-called the multiplex PCR reads through MiXCR, storing one row per CDR3 protein. The sample consists of 350,000 to 450,000 distinct CDR3 sequences, 16% of them appearing once. The germline V gene encodes CDR1 ENHRY and CDR2 SYGVKD. With V trimmed by 5 bases and J by 6 bases, 16 bases remained unmatched. This CDR3 is 17 amino acids long. Described time point: newly diagnosed GD, antithyroid drugs for less than 3 months. RNA isolated from PBMCs was used to make the TCR library. These same records also appear under a second study, on T cells in Graves' hyperthyroidism and ophthalmopathy.

This TCR was sampled from a man aged 40-49 years with Graves disease. The genes are TRBV10-3 and TRBJ1-3; 7 bases fit TRBD1. The sample consisted of peripheral blood mononuclear cells (PBMCs), taken at new diagnosis, from a patient treated with antithyroid drugs. The CDR3 DNA is TGTGCCATCAGTCCTCGGGTGAGGGGGCTTTCGGAAAACACCATATATTTT. As protein: CAISPRVRGLSENTIYF.